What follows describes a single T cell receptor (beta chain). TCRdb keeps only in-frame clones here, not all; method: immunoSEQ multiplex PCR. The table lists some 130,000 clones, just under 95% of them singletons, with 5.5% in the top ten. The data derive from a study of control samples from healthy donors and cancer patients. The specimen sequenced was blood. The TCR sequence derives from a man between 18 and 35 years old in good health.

The CDR3 here is CASSALTSGPQFF. CDR3 nucleotide sequence: TGTGCCAGTAGTGCACTAACTAGCGGCCCTCAGTTCTTC. The chain joins TRBV19 to TRBJ2-1; TRBD2 aligns across 8 bases. Trimming took 5 bases from V and 13 from J; bases not matched to a gene: 10. Germline CDR1 is LNHDA and CDR2 is SQIVND (reference sequence). The CDR3 consists of 13 residues.